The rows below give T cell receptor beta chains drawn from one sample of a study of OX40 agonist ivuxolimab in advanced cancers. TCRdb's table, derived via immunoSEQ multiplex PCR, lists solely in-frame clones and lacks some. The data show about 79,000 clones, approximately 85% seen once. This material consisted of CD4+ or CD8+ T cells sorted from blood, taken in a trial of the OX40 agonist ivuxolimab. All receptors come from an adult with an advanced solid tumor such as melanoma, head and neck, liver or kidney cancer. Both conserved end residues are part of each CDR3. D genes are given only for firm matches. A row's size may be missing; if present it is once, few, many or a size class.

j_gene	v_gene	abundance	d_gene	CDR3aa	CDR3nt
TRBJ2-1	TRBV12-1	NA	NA	CASSFVGGTSGSPHEQFF	TGTGCCAGCAGCTTTGTAGGTGGGACTAGCGGGAGCCCCCATGAGCAGTTCTTC
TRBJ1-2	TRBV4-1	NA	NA	CASSQGRQKDYGYTF	TGCGCCAGCAGCCAAGGCCGACAGAAGGACTATGGCTACACCTTC
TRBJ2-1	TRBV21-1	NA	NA	CASRKGREPYNEQFF	TGTGCCAGCAGAAAGGGAAGGGAGCCCTACAATGAGCAGTTCTTC
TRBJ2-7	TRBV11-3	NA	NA	CASQLEYEQYF	TGTGCCAGCCAGCTAGAGTACGAGCAGTACTTC
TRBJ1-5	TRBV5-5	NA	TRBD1	CASSLAGQAEPQHF	TGTGCCAGCAGCTTGGCTGGACAGGCGGAGCCCCAGCATTTT
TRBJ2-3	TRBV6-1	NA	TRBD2	CACVVAGVTDTQYF	TGTGCCTGCGTCGTAGCGGGAGTCACAGATACGCAGTATTTT
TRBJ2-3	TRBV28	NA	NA	CASSLSEQDTQYF	TGTGCCAGCAGTTTGTCCGAGCAAGATACGCAGTATTTT
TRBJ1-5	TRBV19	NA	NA	CASSDWNGNQPQHF	TGTGCCAGTTCCGACTGGAACGGCAATCAGCCCCAGCATTTT
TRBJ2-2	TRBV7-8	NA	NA	CASSFVSVQNTGELFF	TGTGCCAGCAGCTTTGTTAGCGTCCAAAACACCGGGGAGCTGTTTTTT
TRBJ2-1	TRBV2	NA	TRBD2	CASSGRSGRVNEQFF	TGTGCCAGCAGCGGGCGGAGCGGGAGGGTTAATGAGCAGTTCTTC
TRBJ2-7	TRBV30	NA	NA	CAWSKGDAGGREQYF	TGTGCCTGGAGTAAGGGGGATGCAGGGGGGCGCGAGCAGTACTTC
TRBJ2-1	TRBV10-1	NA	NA	CASSESDNEQFF	TGCGCCAGCAGTGAATCGGACAATGAGCAGTTCTTC
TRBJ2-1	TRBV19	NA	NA	CASKEGGGDEQFF	TGTGCCAGTAAAGAGGGAGGTGGTGATGAGCAGTTCTTC
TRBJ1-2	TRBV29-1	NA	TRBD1	CSVGTGGFGYTF	TGCAGCGTTGGGACAGGGGGTTTTGGCTACACCTTC
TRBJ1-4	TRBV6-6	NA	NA	CASSYRINEKLFF	TGTGCCAGCAGTTACCGAATTAATGAAAAACTGTTTTTT
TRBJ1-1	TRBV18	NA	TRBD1	CASSPFQGASDTEAFF	TGTGCCAGCTCACCATTCCAGGGGGCCAGCGACACTGAAGCTTTCTTT
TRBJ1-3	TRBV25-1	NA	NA	CASSASSGNTIYF	TGTGCCAGCAGTGCCTCCTCTGGAAACACCATATATTTT
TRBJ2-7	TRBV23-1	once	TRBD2	CASSQSPPSGSNHEQYF	TGCGCCAGCAGTCAATCTCCCCCTAGCGGGAGTAACCACGAGCAGTACTTC
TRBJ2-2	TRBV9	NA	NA	CASSVWQQVRTGELFF	TGTGCCAGCAGCGTATGGCAACAGGTCCGGACCGGGGAGCTGTTTTTT
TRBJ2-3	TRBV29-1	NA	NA	CSVDESTDTQYF	TGCAGCGTTGACGAAAGCACAGATACGCAGTATTTT
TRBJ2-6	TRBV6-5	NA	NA	CATEREYSGANVLTF	TGTGCCACCGAACGGGAATACTCTGGGGCCAACGTCCTGACTTTC
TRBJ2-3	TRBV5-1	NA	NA	CASSLKPSTVDTQYF	TGCGCCAGCAGCTTGAAGCCTAGTACAGTAGATACGCAGTATTTT
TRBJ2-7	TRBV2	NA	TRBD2	CASSPLAGNSYEQYF	TGTGCCAGCAGTCCCCTAGCGGGGAACTCCTACGAGCAGTACTTC
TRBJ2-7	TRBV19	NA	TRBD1	CASSPGTGTYEQYF	TGTGCCAGTAGTCCCGGGACAGGGACCTACGAGCAGTACTTC
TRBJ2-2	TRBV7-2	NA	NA	CASSFSLAGTGELFF	TGTGCCAGCAGCTTTTCTCTAGCAGGCACCGGGGAGCTGTTTTTT
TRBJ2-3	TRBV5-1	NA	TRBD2	CASGASGASTDTQYF	TGCGCCAGCGGAGCTAGCGGAGCTAGCACAGATACGCAGTATTTT
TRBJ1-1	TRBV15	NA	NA	CATSRESTGNTEAFF	TGTGCCACCAGCAGAGAATCGACAGGGAACACTGAAGCTTTCTTT
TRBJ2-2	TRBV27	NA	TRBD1	CASSFSGTANTGELFF	TGTGCCAGCAGTTTCTCCGGGACAGCGAACACCGGGGAGCTGTTTTTT
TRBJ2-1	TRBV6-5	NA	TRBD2	CASSYSTGLGANEQFF	TGTGCCAGCAGTTATAGTACGGGACTAGGGGCCAATGAGCAGTTCTTC
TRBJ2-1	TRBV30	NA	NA	CAWSLGVTAGAYNEQFF	TGTGCCTGGAGTTTGGGTGTGACGGCAGGGGCATACAATGAGCAGTTCTTC
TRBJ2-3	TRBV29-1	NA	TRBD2	CSVEDRAGGSDTQYF	TGCAGCGTTGAAGATAGAGCGGGGGGATCGGATACGCAGTATTTT
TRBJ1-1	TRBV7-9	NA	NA	CASSLEEGSEAFF	TGTGCCAGCAGCTTAGAGGAGGGGTCTGAAGCTTTCTTT
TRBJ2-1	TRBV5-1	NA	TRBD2	CASSLGLAGDGQFF	TGCGCCAGCAGCTTGGGGCTAGCGGGAGATGGGCAGTTCTTC
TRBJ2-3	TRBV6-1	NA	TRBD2	CASGGRTDTQYF	TGTGCCAGCGGCGGGAGGACTGATACGCAGTATTTT
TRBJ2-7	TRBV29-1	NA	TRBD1	CSARQGNYYEQYF	TGCAGCGCACGACAGGGCAATTACTACGAGCAGTACTTC
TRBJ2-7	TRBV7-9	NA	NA	CASSFNQMLYF	TGTGCCAGCAGCTTTAATCAAATGCTGTACTTC
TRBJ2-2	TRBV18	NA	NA	CASSPGANTGELFF	TGTGCCAGCTCACCGGGAGCGAACACCGGGGAGCTGTTTTTT
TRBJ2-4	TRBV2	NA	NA	CASSDTMDSLELF	TGTGCCAGCAGTGATACTATGGACAGTCTTGAGCTCTTC
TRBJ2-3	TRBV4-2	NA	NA	CASSQAQLKTQYF	TGTGCCAGCAGCCAAGCTCAGCTGAAGACGCAGTATTTT
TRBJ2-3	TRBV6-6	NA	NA	CASSRGTLTDTQYF	TGTGCCAGCAGTAGAGGGACTTTAACAGATACGCAGTATTTT
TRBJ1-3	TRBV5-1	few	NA	CASSSTGTGNTIYF	TGCGCCAGCAGCAGTACCGGTACAGGAAACACCATATATTTT